This T cell receptor beta chain was sequenced for a study of OX40 agonist ivuxolimab in advanced cancers. V lost 4 bases to trimming and J lost 5 bases; unmatched junction nucleotides: 5. This CDR3 is built from 13 residues. CDR1 MDHEN and CDR2 SYDVKM come from the germline V gene. Only in-frame clones appear in the TCRdb table, and some are missing; sequencing was by immunoSEQ multiplex PCR. This sample yields roughly 91,000 clones, of which 70% to 90% are seen a single time; 0.7% to 1% belongs to the top ten. Samples of blood were obtained at baseline, on cycle 4 day 1, and on cycle 7 day 1. The origin of this receptor is an adult with an advanced solid tumor such as melanoma, head and neck, liver or kidney cancer. J is TRBJ2-7 and V is TRBV28, with 7 nucleotides matching TRBD1. Material: CD4+ or CD8+ T cells sorted from blood, obtained in a trial of the OX40 agonist ivuxolimab. CDR3 in DNA: TGTGCCAGCAGTTCCGGGACAGAGGACGAGCAGTACTTC. Translating gives CASSSGTEDEQYF.